The clone carrying this TCR beta chain was recorded a few times. Its target is unknown. The same CDR3 can be traced to other DNA sequences in this sample. This record belongs to a study of Ad26.COV2.S vaccination and SARS-CoV-2 variants. Treatment meaning: around 19 received Ad26.COV2.S at low or high dose, single or two shots; roughly five received placebo; per-sample allocation not given. Following the first vaccine or placebo injection, samples were taken on day 63. Study observations and caveats: Similar non-spike TCR breadth was seen in vaccine and placebo recipients.

This table comes from immunoSEQ multiplex PCR, and its TCRdb copy is limited to in-frame clones, with some not included. Here the sample spans fewer than 600,000 clones, about nine tenths being singletons. Germline loops: CDR1 LNHNV, CDR2 YYDKDF (reference sequence). The V gene lost 0 bases and the J gene lost 4 bases, with 7 bases spanning the gap. The length of the CDR3 is 14 residues. The TCR sequence derives from a person aged 18-65 years who received the Ad26.COV2.S COVID-19 vaccine or a placebo. The chain uses TRBV15 and TRBJ1-5, with D possibly TRBD1 on 6 matching bases. Source: peripheral blood, taken in a trial of Ad26.COV2.S vaccine versus placebo. The CDR3 nucleotides read TGTGCCACCAGCAGAGACAGGGGTAATCAGCCCCAGCATTTT. It encodes CATSRDRGNQPQHF.